A single sample is the source of the 19 T cell receptor beta chains below, sequenced in a study of T-cell memory formation after mild COVID-19 (dated by TCRdb to about 2021). The library was prepared using 5' RACE. The sequencer listed for this sample is Illumina NovaSeq 6000. The public reads were reprocessed in TCRdb via fastp at Q25 and MiXCR, keeping in-frame beta chains. Each entry is one CDR3 protein sequence, shown with its most common DNA and genes. The sample yields under 150,000 distinct CDR3 sequences; about a fifth were counted once. 41% of the sample is held by the ten biggest clonotypes. The sequencing input was PBMCs or a T cell subset sorted from them (not recorded which). These receptors were taken from a man aged 18-30 years who had mild COVID-19 (a few samples of this study predate the infection). The sample titles of this study are shuffled in the database, so cell type and time point are left out; the donor was told from shared clones.

This clonotype showed up just a few times. The gene calls are TRBV12-3 or TRBV12-4 and TRBJ1-5; D unresolved. The CDR3 covers 12 residues. The germline V and J ends were trimmed by 2 bases and 4 bases, with 3 bases remaining between them. CDR3 coding DNA: TGTGCCAGCAGTTTAAAGAATCAGCCCCAGCATTTT. Translated: CASSLKNQPQHF.

J is TRBJ2-7 and V is TRBV4-2, with unresolved D. The CDR3 length is 15 residues. Germline loops: CDR1 LGHNA, CDR2 YNFKEQ. Trimming pared 1 base from V and 4 bases from J, leaving 14 bases between. CDR3 DNA: TGTGCCAGCAGCCAAGGCGGCATCGGAGAATACGAGCAGTACGTC. Encoded protein: CASSQGGIGEYEQYV.

The rearrangement links TRBV12-3 or TRBV12-4 to TRBJ2-2; D uncertain. The CDR3 is 13 residues long. Trimming removed 3 bases from V and 4 bases from J, with 6 bases in between. CDR3 bases: TGTGCCAGCAGTTTTCCCAGCACCGGGGAGCTGTTTTTT. It codes for CASSFPSTGELFF.

A few counts support this clonotype. This chain uses TRBV12-5 with TRBJ1-1; 8 nucleotides agree with TRBD1. Germline values: CDR1 LGHNT, CDR2 FRNRAP. V dropped 3 bases and J dropped 11; count of bases not matched to a gene: 8. The CDR3 has 13 amino acids. The CDR3, as DNA: TGTGCTAGTGGTTTTTGGACAGGGCGGAACGCTTTCTTT. Its protein product is CASGFWTGRNAFF.

CDR3 amino acids: CASSLLAGGFTGELFF. CDR3 sequence (DNA): TGTGCCAGCAGCCTCCTAGCGGGGGGCTTCACCGGGGAGCTGTTTTTT. This chain uses TRBV13 with TRBJ2-2; 11 bases agree with TRBD2. The CDR3 has 16 residues. V shed 5 bases, J shed 4 bases, and the junction held 6 bases outside the gene matches. Looked up from germline, CDR1 is PRHDT and CDR2 is FYEKMQ (reference sequence).

This chain joins TRBV6-5 and TRBJ1-5; D is ambiguous. The CDR3 is made up of 15 amino acids. V was trimmed by 5 bases and J by 2 bases, leaving 13 bases between them. Germline-derived CDR1 and CDR2 are MNHEY and SVGAGI. In DNA, the CDR3 is TGTGCCAGCAGTCCCTACCTGGCGGGCAATCAGCCCCAGCATTTT. Its protein is CASSPYLAGNQPQHF.

This clonotype was seen a single time. V usage is TRBV18 and J usage is TRBJ2-7; TRBD1 aligns across 9 bases. V trimming: 3 bases; J trimming: 4 bases; junction bases outside the gene matches: 10. The CDR3 sequence is 16 residues long. CDR1 KGHSH and CDR2 LQKENI come from the germline V gene. Here the CDR3 DNA reads TGTGCCAGCTCACCCGCCGGGACAGGGTCCGTATACGAGCAGTACTTC. Encoded protein: CASSPAGTGSVYEQYF.

This clonotype was detected only a few times. J is TRBJ1-4 and V is TRBV5-6, with TRBD1 as a possible D gene (5 bases). The V and J ends lost 2 bases and 4 bases respectively, with 15 bases between them. There are 16 residues in the CDR3. The V gene's germline CDR1 is SGHDT and CDR2 YYEEEE. The chain's CDR3 is CASSFGVMTVNEKLFF. CDR3 sequence (DNA): TGTGCCAGCAGCTTTGGAGTTATGACAGTTAATGAAAAACTGTTTTTT.

V gene TRBV28 combines with J gene TRBJ2-1; the D gene is possibly TRBD2 (5 bases). V shed 2 bases and J shed 3 bases, with 14 bases lying between them. CDR1 is MDHEN, CDR2 SYDVKM, per germline. The CDR3 consists of 16 residues. The CDR3 loop reads CASSLVALRVYNEQFF. The CDR3 DNA reads TGTGCCAGCAGTTTAGTCGCCCTGCGGGTCTACAATGAGCAGTTCTTC. Variable domain in full (rest from reference TRBV28 and TRBJ2-1): DVKVTQSSRYLVKRTGEKVFLECVQDMDHENMFWYRQDPGLGLRLIYFSYDVKMKEKGDIPEGYSVSREKKERFSLILESASTNQTSMYLCASSLVALRVYNEQFFGPGTRLTVL.

This clonotype was counted a few times. The chain links TRBV7-9 to TRBJ2-1, with 8 bases aligning to TRBD1. Germline V gene sequence: CDR1 SEHNR, CDR2 FQNEAQ (reference sequence). The CDR3 sequence is 15 residues long. Trimming took 5 bases from V and 7 from J; bases not matched to a gene: 10. CDR3 residues: CASSVGQGLGNEQFF. The CDR3 DNA reads TGTGCCAGCAGCGTAGGACAGGGTCTAGGGAATGAGCAGTTCTTC.

The chain joins TRBV20-1 to TRBJ1-2; a possible D gene is TRBD1 (6 bases). Germline-derived CDR1 and CDR2 are DFQATT and SNEGSKA (reference sequence). With 6 bases removed from V and 7 bases from J, the gap between germline ends came to 21 bases. This CDR3 region has 14 residues. The CDR3 region is CSATILSGGLGYTF. The CDR3, as DNA: TGCAGTGCCACCATCCTCTCCGGGGGCCTTGGCTACACCTTC.

The chain is built from TRBV6-6 and TRBJ2-7; possibly TRBD1 for D (7 bases). Germline CDR1 is MNHNY and CDR2 is SVGAGI (reference sequence). CDR3 size: 15 residues. V was pared by 2 bases and J by 5 bases, with 16 bases between. The CDR3, as DNA: TGTGCCAGCAGTTACGCGGGGACAGAATCCCACGAGCAGTACTTC. This sequence encodes CASSYAGTESHEQYF.

This clonotype occurred a few times. A junction end diverges from the germline sequence, so it may reflect a read error. The chain recombines TRBV7-8 with TRBJ1-2; TRBD1 matches 8 bases. This CDR3 contains 16 residues. Per germline, CDR1 SGHVS and CDR2 FQNEAQ. DNA of the CDR3: TGTGTCAGCAGCTCGCCACCGGACAGGGCGGGCGATGGCTACACCTTC. Translating it yields CVSSSPPDRAGDGYTF. Complete variable domain (other parts from reference TRBV7-8 and TRBJ1-2): GAGVSQSPRYKVAKRGQDVALRCDPISGHVSLFWYQQALGQGPEFLTYFQNEAQLDKSGLPSDRFFAERPEGSVSTLKIQRTQQEDSAVYLCVSSSPPDRAGDGYTFGSGTRLTVV.

This chain links TRBV7-3 with TRBJ2-5; D is perhaps TRBD1 (5 bases). The germline gives CDR1 SGHTA, CDR2 FQGTGA. Deletions cut 1 base from V and 2 bases from J, with 17 bases between. This CDR3 spans 17 amino acids. The CDR3 loop is CASSLKGITAKQETQYF. In DNA form, the CDR3 reads TGTGCCAGCAGCTTAAAGGGGATAACCGCGAAGCAAGAGACCCAGTACTTC.

A few counts support this clonotype. V and J are TRBV7-3 and TRBJ2-3, with D possibly being TRBD2 (6 bases). CDR1 is SGHTA and CDR2 is FQGTGA in the germline V gene. Deletions cut 1 base from V and 2 bases from J, with 10 bases between. The CDR3 length is 15 residues. The DNA for the CDR3 is TGTGCCAGCAGCTTAAGGGGCGGGGCCACAGATACGCAGTATTTT. It encodes CASSLRGGATDTQYF. Full variable domain (outside the CDR3, taken from reference TRBV7-3 and TRBJ2-3): GAGVSQTPSNKVTEKGKYVELRCDPISGHTALYWYRQSLGQGPEFLIYFQGTGAADDSGLPNDRFFAVRPEGSVSTLKIQRTERGDSAVYLCASSLRGGATDTQYFGPGTRLTVL.

This clonotype was seen more than once but under ten times. The chain employs TRBV15 and TRBJ2-7; perhaps TRBD2 as D (5 bases). The V gene's germline CDR1 is LNHNV and CDR2 YYDKDF (reference sequence). V lost 0 bases, J lost 2 bases, and 20 bases lay in between. CDR3 length: 18 residues. This CDR3 is CATSRDWGRGPKAYEQYF. The CDR3 DNA is TGTGCCACCAGCAGAGATTGGGGTCGAGGGCCCAAGGCCTACGAGCAGTACTTC.

The chain joins TRBV5-1 to TRBJ2-7; 9 bases fit TRBD1. CDR3 size: 15 residues. Germline lookup yields CDR1 SGHRS and CDR2 YFSETQ. J gave up 5 bases and V 3 bases, and 9 bases lay outside the gene matches. The CDR3 spells CASSYAGTGNNEQYF. The CDR3 bases are TGCGCCAGCAGCTACGCCGGGACAGGGAACAACGAGCAGTACTTC.

The chain joins TRBV4-3 to TRBJ1-5; D not resolved. V was cut by 1 base and J by 5 bases, with 9 bases left in between. From germline, CDR1 is LGHNA and CDR2 YSLEER. The CDR3 is made up of 14 amino acids. The CDR3 DNA sequence: TGCGCCAGCAGCCAAGTCGTGACGGATCAGCCCCAGCATTTT. Protein product: CASSQVVTDQPQHF.

Comment on this clonotype: One junction end disagrees with the germline gene, perhaps due to a read error. V and J are TRBV7-3 and TRBJ1-1; no clear D. Germline lookup yields CDR1 SGHTA and CDR2 FQGTGA. The CDR3 runs 14 residues. As DNA, the CDR3 is TGTGCCAGCAGCTTAACCGGGCCGAACACTCAAGCTTTCTTT. This gives the protein CASSLTGPNTQAFF.